This TCR beta chain was sequenced for a study of T cells in Graves' hyperthyroidism and ophthalmopathy. The CDR3 covers 17 residues. Germline V gene lookup returns CDR1 ENHRY and CDR2 SYGVKD. V dropped 4 bases and J dropped 0; count of bases not matched to a gene: 4. Stable Graves' hyperthyroidism denoted no ophthalmopathy progression over 18 months. From RNA transcripts, TCR beta CDR3 regions were amplified. RT-PCR in the first round (using the HTBI primer set) targeted the TCR CDR3. TCRdb redid the calling of the multiplex PCR reads with MiXCR, one entry per CDR3 protein. The sample carries about 420,000 distinct CDR3 sequences, around 15% recorded once. This clonotype appeared many times.

The source material was blood. J is TRBJ2-2 and V is TRBV10-3, with 11 bases lining up with TRBD2. This sequence was found in a woman aged 18 to 35 with Graves' hyperthyroidism. CDR3 sequence reads: CAISAGTSGTNTGELFF. The CDR3 DNA sequence: TGTGCCATCAGTGCCGGGACTAGCGGAACGAACACCGGGGAGCTGTTTTTT.